This T cell receptor beta chain came from a study of CD8+ T cells in alopecia areata. The germline V and J ends were trimmed by 1 base and 6 bases, with 12 bases remaining between them. This CDR3 contains 13 residues. Germline CDR1 is GTSNPN and CDR2 is SVGIG (reference sequence). cDNA serving as the sequencing template came from extracted, reverse transcribed RNA. The data were produced by immunoSEQ multiplex PCR, yet TCRdb's version contains in-frame clones alone and is incomplete. The top ten hold roughly 10% of the sample, which has 95,000 to 150,000 clones, around 50% seen once. The receptor comes from a human donor with alopecia areata. The J gene is TRBJ1-2, the V gene TRBV30; D perhaps matches TRBD1 (6 bases). The source material was NKG2D-low CD8+ T cells sorted from blood. CDR3 DNA: TGTGCCTGGAGTGGGACAGATGGAGATGGCTACACCTTC. It yields the protein CAWSGTDGDGYTF.